The clone carrying this T cell receptor (beta chain) came up a few times. Its antigen is unidentified. Germline CDR1 and CDR2: MNHNS and SASEGT. The CDR3 has 13 amino acids. V lost 3 bases and J lost 12, with 16 bases in between. This sample is drawn from a study of T-cell reconstitution after alpha-beta-depleted transplantation in children. Findings and caveats of the study: The authors attributed T-cell counts and diversity one year after transplant mostly to newly produced T cells. Where some patients showed high TCRbeta diversity at day 60, it came from recipient T cells and thymic progenitors that had survived. Several hundred expanded graft clones reportedly supplied alpha-beta T cells about two months after transplant.

Preparing the TCRbeta library involved the use of unique molecular identifiers. MiXCR was run by TCRdb on the PCR reads, yielding one entry per CDR3 protein. Among 540,000 or so distinct CDR3 sequences listed, more than 20% were seen once. The sample was PBMCs, mostly from graft donor cells, taken 360 days after TCRalphabeta/CD19-depleted stem cell transplant. The rearrangement joins TRBV6-1 to TRBJ2-3; no definite D call. The receptor was derived from a boy in the first two years of life who had a stem cell transplant for acute myeloid leukemia, so the T cells may come from the graft donor. Written as DNA, the CDR3 is TGTGCCAGCAGTGATAAATCGTACTCCGCCCAGTATTTT. This translates into CASSDKSYSAQYF.